This T cell receptor beta chain was identified in a study of response to subunit inactivated influenza vaccine. Study-wide points: Few new T cells, the authors suggested, are recruited by each seasonal influenza vaccination.

This clonotype has a handful of counts. Its target is not known. TCRdb re-called the RT-PCR reads with MiXCR, one entry per CDR3 protein. The sample has hundreds of thousands of distinct CDR3 sequences, around a sixth seen once. The sample was PBMCs from blood, taken about 5 days after vaccination. The sequence came from a man aged 50-59 years who received an inactivated influenza vaccine.

DNA for the CDR3: TGTGCCATCAGTCTCGGGATGTATGGCTACACCTTC. Its protein product is CAISLGMYGYTF. The chain has TRBV10-3 and TRBJ1-2; D not certain. The germline gives CDR1 ENHRY, CDR2 SYGVKD. V lost 5 bases, J lost 5 bases, and 9 bases lay in between. The CDR3 runs to 12 residues.